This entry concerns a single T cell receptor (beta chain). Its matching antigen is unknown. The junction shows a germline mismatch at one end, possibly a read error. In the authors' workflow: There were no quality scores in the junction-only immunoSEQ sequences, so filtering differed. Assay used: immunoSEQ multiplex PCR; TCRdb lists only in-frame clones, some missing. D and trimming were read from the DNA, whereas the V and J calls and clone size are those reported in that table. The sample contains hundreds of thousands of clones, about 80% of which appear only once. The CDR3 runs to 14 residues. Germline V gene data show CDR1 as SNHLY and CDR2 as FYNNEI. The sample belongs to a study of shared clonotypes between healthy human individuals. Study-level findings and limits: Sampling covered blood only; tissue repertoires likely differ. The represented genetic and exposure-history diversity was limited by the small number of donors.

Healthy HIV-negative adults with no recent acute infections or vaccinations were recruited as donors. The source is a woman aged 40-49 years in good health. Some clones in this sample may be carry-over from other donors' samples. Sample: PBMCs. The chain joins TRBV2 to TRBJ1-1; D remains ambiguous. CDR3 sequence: CASSEWTEDTEALF. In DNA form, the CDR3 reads TGTGCCAGCAGTGAATGGACCGAAGACACTGAAGCTCTCTTT. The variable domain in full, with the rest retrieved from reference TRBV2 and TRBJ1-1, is EPEVTQTPSHQVTQMGQEVILRCVPISNHLYFYWYRQILGQKVEFLVSFYNNEISEKSEIFDDQFSVERPDGSNFTLKIRSTKLEDSAMYFCASSEWTEDTEALFGQGTRLTVV.